This T cell receptor beta chain comes out of a study of T cells expressing NK-cell markers. Study-wide points: Several of the donors also had these clonotypes leading their CD3+CD56-NKG2C+ fraction. The HCMV specificity of the expanded NKG2C+ T cell clones stayed unresolved.

From the 5' RACE reads, TCRdb lists one entry per CDR3 protein and no DNA. This sample's clone table lists 300,000 to 450,000 distinct CDR3 sequences. Of note for this clonotype: What it binds is not known.

Sequencing was done on a sample of blood T cells: a sorted CD56 or NKG2C T cell subset, CD4+ or CD8+ T cells, or bulk PBMC T cells (not recorded which). The clonotype comes from a man aged 18 to 69 in good health.

CDR3 region: CASSFHSPTSGGLRDTDTQYF. The J gene is TRBJ2-3, the V gene TRBV11-2; TCRdb lists TRBD2, though no DNA is available to test this call. CDR1 and CDR2 from the germline V gene are SGHAT and FQNNGV. The CDR3 sequence is 21 residues long.